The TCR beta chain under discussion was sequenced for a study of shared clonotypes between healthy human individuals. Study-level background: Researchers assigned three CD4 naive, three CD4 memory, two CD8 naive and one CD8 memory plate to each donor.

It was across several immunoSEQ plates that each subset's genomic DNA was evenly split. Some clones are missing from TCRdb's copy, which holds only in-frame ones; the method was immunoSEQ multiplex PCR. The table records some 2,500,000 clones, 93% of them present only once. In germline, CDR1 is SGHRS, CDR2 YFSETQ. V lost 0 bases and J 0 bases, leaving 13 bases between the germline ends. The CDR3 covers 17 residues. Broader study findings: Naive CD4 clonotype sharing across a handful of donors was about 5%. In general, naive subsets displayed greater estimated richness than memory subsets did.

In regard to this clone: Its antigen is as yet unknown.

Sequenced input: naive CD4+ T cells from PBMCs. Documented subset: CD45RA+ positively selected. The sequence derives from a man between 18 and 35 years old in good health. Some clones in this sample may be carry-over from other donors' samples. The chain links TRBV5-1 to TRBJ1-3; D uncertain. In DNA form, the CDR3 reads TGCGCCAGCAGCTTGGCCACTGGACGGGTCTCTGGAAACACCATATATTTT. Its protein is CASSLATGRVSGNTIYF.